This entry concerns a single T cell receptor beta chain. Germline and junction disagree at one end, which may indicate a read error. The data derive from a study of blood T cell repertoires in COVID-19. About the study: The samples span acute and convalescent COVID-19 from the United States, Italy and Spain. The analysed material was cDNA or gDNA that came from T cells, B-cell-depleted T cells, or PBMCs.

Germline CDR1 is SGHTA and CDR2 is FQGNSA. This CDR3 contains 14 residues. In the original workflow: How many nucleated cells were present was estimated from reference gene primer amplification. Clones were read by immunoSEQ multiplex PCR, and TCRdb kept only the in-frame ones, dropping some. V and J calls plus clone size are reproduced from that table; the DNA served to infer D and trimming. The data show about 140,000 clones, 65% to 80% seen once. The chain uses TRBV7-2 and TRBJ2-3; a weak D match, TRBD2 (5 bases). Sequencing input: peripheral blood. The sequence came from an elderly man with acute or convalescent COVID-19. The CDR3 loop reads CASSLAALSDTQYF. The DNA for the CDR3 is TGTGCCAGCAGCCTAGCCGCGCTATCAGATACGCAGTATTTT.